Sequencing of this T cell receptor (beta chain) was carried out in a study of blood T cell repertoires in COVID-19. Study at large: The United States, Italy and Spain were the sources of the acute and convalescent COVID-19 samples.

In the study's own analysis: The assay estimated nucleated cells by amplifying reference gene primers. Measured with immunoSEQ multiplex PCR; TCRdb has only the in-frame clones, and not every one. For V, J and clone size, that table is used; D and trimming come from the DNA. The sample includes about 35,000 clones, around 80% of them seen just once. The V gene end was trimmed by 5 bases and the J gene end by 2 bases; junction bases not matched to a gene: 12. The germline gives CDR1 MNHEY, CDR2 SMNVEV (reference sequence). The length of the CDR3 is 17 residues. This clonotype originated in a man older than 75 with active or convalescent COVID-19. The sample comprised peripheral blood. The chain joins TRBV27 to TRBJ2-1, with 7 bases fitting TRBD2. The CDR3 nucleotides read TGTGCCAGCAGTCCCCCTGGCGGGAGTATCACCTACAATGAGCAGTTCTTC. It codes for CASSPPGGSITYNEQFF.